This note documents a single T cell receptor (beta chain) sequence. The sample originates from a study of blood T cell repertoires in COVID-19. Across the whole study: Samples came from the United States, Italy and Spain, spanning acute and convalescent COVID-19. In each case, the material was cDNA or gDNA derived from T cells, B-cell-depleted T cells, or PBMCs.

CDR1 is LGHDT, CDR2 YNNKEL, per germline (reference sequence). The ends lost 3 bases at V and 4 bases at J; junction bases unmatched: 14. The CDR3 loop spans 17 amino acids. Methods used by the authors: Counts of nucleated cells, estimated from reference gene primer amplification, were obtained. The assay was immunoSEQ multiplex PCR, and TCRdb's table has in-frame clones only and misses some. V, J and clone size are those of that table, while D and trimming were read from the DNA. The profile shows roughly 410,000 clones, more than 70% of them singletons. Enrolled during active infection, Seattle patients were then followed longitudinally.

The V gene is TRBV3-1 (or the pseudogene TRBV3-2), the J gene TRBJ2-5; 7 nucleotides match TRBD2. The clonotype comes from a woman aged 55-70 years with COVID-19, enrolled during active disease. Material for sequencing was peripheral blood. The CDR3: CASSQRSGVPGIETQYF. CDR3 nucleotides: TGTGCCAGCAGCCAGCGGAGCGGGGTCCCAGGCATAGAGACCCAGTACTTC.